The entry below describes one TCR beta chain. This clonotype came up a few times. Its antigen is still unknown. No base-level quality is on record; no much larger clone is a single base apart. These data come from a study of T-cell memory formation after mild COVID-19 (dated by TCRdb to about 2021). Background for the entire study: TCR sequence clusters from the two donors were found to be largely donor specific. Longitudinal TCRalpha and TCRbeta repertoire sequencing tracked T-cell clones expanding and contracting after mild COVID-19 in two donors. The cohort comprised two young, previously healthy adult volunteers, one female and one male. Overall study outcomes, separate from this receptor: Clones contracting from day 15 to 85 had balanced CD4/CD8 phenotypes, while a second wave expanding from day 15 to 37 was biased towards CD4+. Only two mild cases were covered by the study, and larger cohorts that include severe cases with pre-infection samples were considered necessary. SARS-CoV-2 specificity of the second-wave clones peaking on day 37 was not confirmed. Contracting CD4+ clones were found mainly in CM and EM memory subsets, while CD8+ clones were enriched in EMRA. Some responding clones were found in pre-infection memory, which suggests that pre-existing cross-reactive memory T cells took part in the SARS-CoV-2 response.

TCRdb names Illumina NovaSeq 6000 as the instrument used. cDNA libraries for TCRalpha and TCRbeta were prepared by 5'RACE using constant-segment primers, with sample barcodes and unique molecular identifiers added. RNA was extracted from every sample with Trizol reagent. Library amplification was performed in two PCR steps, and a second sample barcode and Illumina TruSeq adapters were introduced in the second step. Sequencing of the libraries was done on an Illumina NovaSeq, producing 2 x 150 bp paired-end reads. For the original study's pipeline: Demultiplexing of reads and collapsing into UMI-guided consensus sequences were performed with migec v1.2.7. Using mixcr v2.1.11, UMI consensuses were aligned to TRA and TRB V and J templates and then assembled into clonotypes. Clonotypes were classified as expanded or contracted when called significant by both edgeR and NoisET, with noise models trained on biological replicates. For edgeR calls, the thresholds were a false discovery rate-adjusted p below 0.01 and a log2 fold-change of 1. As an exploratory analysis of dynamics, max-normalized trajectories of the 1000 most abundant clonotypes were examined with PCA combined with hierarchical clustering. Each responding clone was given a CD4 or CD8 phenotype based on the CD4+ and CD8+ repertoires, which had been sequenced separately. Using fastp trimming at Q25 and MiXCR clonotype assembly, TCRdb reanalyzed the public sequencing data and kept in-frame beta chains. Rows with a matching CDR3 protein are joined into one entry that keeps the most common DNA and genes. Clone size and V and J calls follow TCRdb, not the original study. The sample data list roughly 150,000 distinct CDR3 sequences, and roughly 13% of these were observed just once. The ten largest clones represent approximately 3.5% of the sample.

Ficoll-Paque density gradient centrifugation was used to isolate PBMCs. This clonotype originated in a man aged 18 to 29 who had mild COVID-19 (a few samples of this study predate the infection). The sample titles of this study are shuffled in the database, so cell type and time point are left out; the donor was told from shared clones. Sequencing was performed on PBMCs or a T cell subset sorted from them (not recorded which).

The DNA is as follows: TGTGCCAGCAGCCAAGGGGTAGGCCCGGGACTAGCGGAAAACAATGAGCAGTTCTTC. Its protein reads: CASSQGVGPGLAENNEQFF. The chain is assembled from TRBV4-2 and TRBJ2-1, and 11 junction bases match TRBD2. From V the trimming removes 1 base and from J it removes 5 bases, while the gene matches leave 13 bases of the junction unaccounted for. Including the terminal cysteine and phenylalanine, the CDR3 comprises 19 residues. Of all the DNA, just the CDR3 is kept, 57 bases in frame from base 1. CDR1 and CDR2 are drawn from the germline V gene: LGHNA, YNFKEQ.